A selection of T cell receptor beta chains follows, all from one sample in a study of blood T cell repertoires in COVID-19. Using immunoSEQ multiplex PCR, the repertoire was profiled, and TCRdb retains in-frame clones only, with some absent. The table lists around 130,000 clones, 75% to 90% of them singletons. The specimen was PBMCs or T cells enriched from blood (not recorded which). These TCRs come from a man under 40 who had recovered from COVID-19. The CDR3 runs from the conserved cysteine through the conserved F or W. A D gene is named only where the DNA matches it firmly. Not all rows give a size; the values are once, few, many and, for expanded clones, a class.

V	size	J	D	DNA	CDR3
TRBV7-9	few	TRBJ2-2	NA	TGTGCCAGCAGCTTTGGACCGGGCAGGGTCACCGGGGAGCTGTTTTTT	CASSFGPGRVTGELFF
TRBV10-3	NA	TRBJ2-5	NA	TGTGCCATCAGTGAGTCCCAGGCAGGGGAGACCCAGTACTTC	CAISESQAGETQYF
TRBV2	NA	TRBJ1-1	NA	TGTGCCAGCAGCTCTAGGGAGGCTGAAGCTTTCTTT	CASSSREAEAFF
TRBV5-1	NA	TRBJ2-7	TRBD2	TGCGCCAGCAGCTTAGGGACTAGCGGTATAGTCTACGAGCAGTACTTC	CASSLGTSGIVYEQYF
TRBV27	NA	TRBJ2-5	NA	TGTGCCAGCAGTTTGGGCGAGACCCAGTACTTC	CASSLGETQYF
TRBV6-1	once	TRBJ1-6	NA	TGTGCCAGCAGTGTGGTGGGGAGCTCCTATAATTCACCCCTCCACTTT	CASSVVGSSYNSPLHF
TRBV3-1/TRBV3-2	NA	TRBJ1-1	TRBD1	TGTGCCAGCAGCCAGTCAGGGACAGGTATGAACACTGAAGCTTTCTTT	CASSQSGTGMNTEAFF
TRBV7-2	few	TRBJ2-1	TRBD2	TGTGCCAGCAGCGCGGGACTAGTTAACAATGAGCAGTTCTTC	CASSAGLVNNEQFF
TRBV7-8	NA	TRBJ2-3	TRBD2	TGTGCCAGCAGCTTAGATGCGGGGGGGCCAGCAGATACGCAGTATTTT	CASSLDAGGPADTQYF
TRBV10-3	many	TRBJ1-5	NA	TGTGCCACCCACGGAGGGAATAGCAATCAGCCCCAGCATTTT	CATHGGNSNQPQHF
TRBV4-2	NA	TRBJ2-3	TRBD2	TGTGCCAGCAGCCAGGCTAGCGGGAGAAGGGCAGATACGCAGTATTTT	CASSQASGRRADTQYF
TRBV7-9	NA	TRBJ1-2	NA	TGTGCCAGCAGCTCCAACGCGGACGGCGGTCGGGGTGGCTACACCTTC	CASSSNADGGRGGYTF
TRBV5-1	NA	TRBJ2-3	NA	TGCGCCAGCAGCTTGGCCACAACAGGAGATACGCAGTATTTT	CASSLATTGDTQYF
TRBV19	NA	TRBJ2-7	TRBD1	TGTGCCAGTAGTATTAACGCCGGGGACAGGGGCTACGAGCAGTACTTC	CASSINAGDRGYEQYF
TRBV19	NA	TRBJ2-5	TRBD1	TGTGCCAGTAGTATAGGACAGGGGGCTGGGGAGACCCAGTACTTC	CASSIGQGAGETQYF
TRBV12-5	once	TRBJ1-5	NA	TGTGCTAGTGGTTTAACCTACAGGGACGGTGGTGACAATCAGCCCCAGCATTTT	CASGLTYRDGGDNQPQHF
TRBV9	NA	TRBJ2-3	TRBD2	TGTGCCAGCAGCGTAGGGGAGCGGGGGGGGAACACAGATACGCAGTATTTT	CASSVGERGGNTDTQYF
TRBV11-2	NA	TRBJ2-7	NA	TGTGCCAGCAGCCCACGGAGGTACGAGCAGTACTTC	CASSPRRYEQYF
TRBV6-5	NA	TRBJ1-1	TRBD1	TGTGCCAGCAGAACGGGACAGGGGATCAACACTGAAGCTTTCTTT	CASRTGQGINTEAFF
TRBV7-9	few	TRBJ2-1	TRBD2	TGTGCCAGCAGCATTAGCGGGGCACCTTCCAATGAGCAGTTCTTC	CASSISGAPSNEQFF
TRBV4-1	NA	TRBJ2-1	NA	TGCGCCAGCAGCCAAGGACCGGGACCCGGGGGGCAGTTCTTC	CASSQGPGPGGQFF
TRBV4-2	NA	TRBJ2-1	TRBD2	TGTGCCAGCAGCCAAGCCGGGACTAGCGGTACGGGGGAGCAGTTCTTC	CASSQAGTSGTGEQFF
TRBV5-6	NA	TRBJ1-2	NA	TGTGCCAGCAGCTTGGAGGGAGCCTATGGCTACACCTTC	CASSLEGAYGYTF
TRBV19	few	TRBJ1-3	NA	TGTGCCAGTAGTATCCGGGGCTCTGGAAACACCATATATTTT	CASSIRGSGNTIYF
TRBV5-1	NA	TRBJ2-3	TRBD1	TGCGCCAGCAGCTTAGGACAGGGGGCCACAGATACGCAGTATTTT	CASSLGQGATDTQYF
TRBV9	NA	TRBJ1-2	TRBD1	TGTGCCAGCAGCGAGGGGGCAGACAGTGACTACTATGGCTACACCTTC	CASSEGADSDYYGYTF
TRBV4-2	NA	TRBJ2-2	NA	TGTGCCAGCAGCCAAGAGAGTAGCGGCTACACCGGGGAGCTGTTTTTT	CASSQESSGYTGELFF
TRBV5-6	few	TRBJ2-2	TRBD2	TGTGCCAGCAGCTTGTCCCTAGCGGGAAGAGGCGGGGAGCTGTTTTTT	CASSLSLAGRGGELFF
TRBV5-6	NA	TRBJ2-2	NA	TGTGCCAGCAGCCCAGGGCGGACCGGGGAGCTGTTTTTT	CASSPGRTGELFF
TRBV5-1	NA	TRBJ2-1	TRBD1	TGCGCCAGCAGCTTATGGACAGGGGTAGGGAATGAGCAGTTCTTC	CASSLWTGVGNEQFF
TRBV6-5	NA	TRBJ1-1	NA	TGTGCCAGCAGCCGGCAAGGGAGCCACGCTGAAGCTTTCTTT	CASSRQGSHAEAFF
TRBV9	NA	TRBJ2-2	NA	TGTGCCAGCAGCGTAGGGCCGAAGAACACCGGGGAGCTGTTTTTT	CASSVGPKNTGELFF
TRBV11-1	many	TRBJ2-3	NA	TGTGCCAGCAGCTTGGTACAGGGCACAGATACGCAGTATTTT	CASSLVQGTDTQYF
TRBV5-1	NA	TRBJ1-2	NA	TGCGCCAGCAGCTTGGCCCCAGGAACTAACTATGGCTACACCTTC	CASSLAPGTNYGYTF
TRBV13	NA	TRBJ2-2	NA	TGTGCCAGCAGGTCCGCAGCGAACACCGGGGAGCTGTTTTTT	CASRSAANTGELFF
TRBV27	NA	TRBJ1-1	NA	TGTGCCAGCAGCCTAACGATGAACACTGAAGCTTTCTTT	CASSLTMNTEAFF
TRBV2	NA	TRBJ1-3	TRBD1	TGTGCCAGCAGTGCACAGGGGCCGCTAGCTGGAAACACCATATATTTT	CASSAQGPLAGNTIYF
TRBV11-2	NA	TRBJ2-1	TRBD2	TGTGCCAGCAGCCTTGGGTGGGAGGGCCCCCTCAATGAGCAGTTCTTC	CASSLGWEGPLNEQFF
TRBV10-1	NA	TRBJ1-1	NA	TGCGCCAGCAGTGAGTCGGCAGGGGCCCCCTCCATGAACACTGAAGCTTTCTTT	CASSESAGAPSMNTEAFF
TRBV2	NA	TRBJ2-7	NA	TGTGCCAGCAGTGAGATGGGGGCAGGGCTCTCCTACGAGCAGTACTTC	CASSEMGAGLSYEQYF
TRBV14	NA	TRBJ1-1	NA	TGTGCCAGCAGGGACAGCTCCCCTTTTATGAACACTGAAGCTTTCTTT	CASRDSSPFMNTEAFF
TRBV15	NA	TRBJ2-5	NA	TGTGCCACCAGCAGAGATAAGGGGGACACGTACCAAGAGACCCAGTACTTC	CATSRDKGDTYQETQYF
TRBV3-1/TRBV3-2	NA	TRBJ2-1	TRBD2	TGTGCCAGCAGCCATGGACTAGCGGGAAACAATGAGCAGTTCTTC	CASSHGLAGNNEQFF
TRBV11-2	NA	TRBJ2-1	TRBD2	TGTGCCGGAGTCCGGAGACTAGCGGAAAACAATGAGCAGTTCTTC	CAGVRRLAENNEQFF
TRBV6-2/TRBV6-3	once	TRBJ2-5	TRBD2	TGTGCCAGCAGTCCAGGACTAGCGGGGCGGAGAGAGACCCAGTACTTC	CASSPGLAGRRETQYF
TRBV5-6	NA	TRBJ1-5	NA	TGTGCCAGCAGCTCCTCGGGCGAAGGGGATCTTAGCAATCAGCCCCAGCATTTT	CASSSSGEGDLSNQPQHF
TRBV28	NA	TRBJ1-5	TRBD1	TGTGCCAGCAGTTTCGGGACAGGGCTCCTTAATCAGCCCCAGCATTTT	CASSFGTGLLNQPQHF
TRBV28	NA	TRBJ2-1	TRBD2	TGTGCCAGCAGGTCAGCGGGAGAGGGGAACAATGAGCAGTTCTTC	CASRSAGEGNNEQFF
TRBV7-9	few	TRBJ1-3	NA	TGTGCCAGCAGCCCAACTCTGTCTGGAAACACCATATATTTT	CASSPTLSGNTIYF
TRBV19	NA	TRBJ1-4	TRBD1	TGTGCCAGTCCCAACCTACGGACAGGGGATGGGGAAAAACTGTTTTTT	CASPNLRTGDGEKLFF
TRBV27	NA	TRBJ2-5	TRBD2	TGTGCCAGCAGCGGGGGGTTCGTAGAGACCCAGTACTTC	CASSGGFVETQYF
TRBV28	NA	TRBJ1-3	NA	TGTGCCACCGGGGAAAACGCGTTCTCTGGAAACACCATATATTTT	CATGENAFSGNTIYF
TRBV6-1	medium-sized	TRBJ2-2	NA	TGTGCCAGCAGTGAGGGAGTGGGAGGCACCGGGGAGCTGTTTTTT	CASSEGVGGTGELFF
TRBV19	NA	TRBJ1-5	NA	TGTGCCAGTAGTCGAGGGTCGAGCAATCAGCCCCAGCATTTT	CASSRGSSNQPQHF